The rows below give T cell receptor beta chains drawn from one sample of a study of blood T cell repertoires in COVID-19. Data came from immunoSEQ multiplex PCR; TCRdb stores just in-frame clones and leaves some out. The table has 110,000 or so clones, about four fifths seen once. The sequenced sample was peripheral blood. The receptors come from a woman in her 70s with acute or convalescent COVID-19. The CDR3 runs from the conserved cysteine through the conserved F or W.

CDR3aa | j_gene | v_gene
CASSSGDFYSYNEQFF | TRBJ2-1 | TRBV6-2/TRBV6-3
CASSLASTILQETQYF | TRBJ2-5 | TRBV7-2
CASQAIYGYTF | TRBJ1-2 | TRBV6-5
CASSYRREAGVSYEQYF | TRBJ2-7 | TRBV6-2/TRBV6-3
CASSPRTSGSNSYNEQFF | TRBJ2-1 | TRBV3-1/TRBV3-2
CASSVGGTGDQPQHF | TRBJ1-5 | TRBV9
CASSPQGTPLQPQHF | TRBJ1-5 | TRBV28
CAWSRDRDYGYTF | TRBJ1-2 | TRBV30
CASSFTTHSSSYEQYF | TRBJ2-7 | TRBV6-5
CASSAGGSLRDGYTF | TRBJ1-2 | TRBV6-2/TRBV6-3
CSVEDGRGHIF | TRBJ2-1 | TRBV29-1
CATSDVDRGGTDTQYF | TRBJ2-3 | TRBV24-1
CASSLLGGGDNEQFF | TRBJ2-1 | TRBV11-3
CASSERDRGTDTQYF | TRBJ2-3 | TRBV6-1
CATSDLGQNTGELFF | TRBJ2-2 | TRBV24-1
CASGSDRTYNEQFF | TRBJ2-1 | TRBV2
CASSHSDTWTYEQYF | TRBJ2-7 | TRBV3-1/TRBV3-2
CASSFDTQYF | TRBJ2-3 | TRBV28
CASSSGTSSPNEQFF | TRBJ2-1 | TRBV6-5
CARLRDSSYEQYF | TRBJ2-7 | TRBV6-5
CSVDFWDGRLGKETQYF | TRBJ2-5 | TRBV29-1
CASRSREGPGNTIYF | TRBJ1-3 | TRBV2
CASSKGGADYGYTF | TRBJ1-2 | TRBV4-2
CASSIQGAGELFF | TRBJ2-2 | TRBV5-1
CASSASGTGSMDGEKLFF | TRBJ1-4 | TRBV9
CASSLGTGGSGNTIYF | TRBJ1-3 | TRBV7-2
CASSDSGTGYDEQYF | TRBJ2-7 | TRBV25-1
CASSLEGGSNYGYTF | TRBJ1-2 | TRBV7-9
CASISIGRATEAFF | TRBJ1-1 | TRBV19
CASSYSSGYKYGYTF | TRBJ1-2 | TRBV6-5
CASSPTAGETYGYTF | TRBJ1-2 | TRBV18
CASSQGRTGVAGELFF | TRBJ2-2 | TRBV3-1/TRBV3-2
CASSLTGGSATGELFF | TRBJ2-2 | TRBV14
CASSQGAGGAEAFF | TRBJ1-1 | TRBV3-1/TRBV3-2
CASSLASGQEQQLFF | TRBJ1-4 | TRBV5-1
CASSPQAVSGNTIYF | TRBJ1-3 | TRBV18
CASSLGLAGTQETQYF | TRBJ2-5 | TRBV27
CASSPGQITTDTQYF | TRBJ2-3 | TRBV19
CASSRDRVETQYF | TRBJ2-5 | TRBV18
CASSEQGGRETQYF | TRBJ2-5 | TRBV6-1
CASSEGTGGYGYTF | TRBJ1-2 | TRBV6-1
CASSLDGLRGSGGDTQYF | TRBJ2-3 | TRBV5-1
CASSYSGGWETQYF | TRBJ2-5 | TRBV6-5
CASKKDRYQETQYF | TRBJ2-5 | TRBV2
CASSPDRGTYNEQFF | TRBJ2-1 | TRBV9
CASSFPLYNEQFF | TRBJ2-1 | TRBV5-6